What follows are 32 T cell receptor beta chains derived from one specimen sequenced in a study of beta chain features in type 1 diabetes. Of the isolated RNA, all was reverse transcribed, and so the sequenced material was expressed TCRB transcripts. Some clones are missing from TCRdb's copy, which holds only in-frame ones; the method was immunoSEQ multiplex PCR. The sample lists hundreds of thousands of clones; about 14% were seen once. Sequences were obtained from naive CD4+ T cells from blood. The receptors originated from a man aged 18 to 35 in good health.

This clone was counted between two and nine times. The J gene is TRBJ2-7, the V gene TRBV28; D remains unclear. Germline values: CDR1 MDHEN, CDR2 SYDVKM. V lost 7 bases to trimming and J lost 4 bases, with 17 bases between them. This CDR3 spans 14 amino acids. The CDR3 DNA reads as TGTGCCAGCACCTGGGGTCTCGCCGGGTACGAGCAGTACTTC. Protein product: CASTWGLAGYEQYF.

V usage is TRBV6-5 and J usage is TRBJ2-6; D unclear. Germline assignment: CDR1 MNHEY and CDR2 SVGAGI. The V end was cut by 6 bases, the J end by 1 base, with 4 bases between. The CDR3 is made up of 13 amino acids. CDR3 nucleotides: TGTGCCAGCAGCCAATCTGGGGCCAACGTCCTGACTTTC. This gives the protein CASSQSGANVLTF.

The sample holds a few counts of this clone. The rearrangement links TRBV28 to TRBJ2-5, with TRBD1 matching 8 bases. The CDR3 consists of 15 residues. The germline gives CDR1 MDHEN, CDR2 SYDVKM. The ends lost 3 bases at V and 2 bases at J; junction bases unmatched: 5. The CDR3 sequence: CASSFWDRSQETQYF. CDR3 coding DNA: TGTGCCAGCAGTTTTTGGGACAGGTCTCAAGAGACCCAGTACTTC.

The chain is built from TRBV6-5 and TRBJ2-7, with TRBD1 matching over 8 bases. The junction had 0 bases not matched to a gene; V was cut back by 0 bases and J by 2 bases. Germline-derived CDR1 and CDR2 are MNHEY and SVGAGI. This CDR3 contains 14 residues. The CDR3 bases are TGTGCCAGCAGTTACTCGGACAGGGCCTACGAGCAGTACTTC. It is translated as CASSYSDRAYEQYF.

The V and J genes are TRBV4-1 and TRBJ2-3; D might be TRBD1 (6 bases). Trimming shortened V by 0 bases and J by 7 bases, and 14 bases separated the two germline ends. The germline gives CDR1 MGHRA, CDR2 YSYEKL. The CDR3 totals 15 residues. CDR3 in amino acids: CASSQEGSGANTQYF. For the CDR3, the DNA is TGCGCCAGCAGCCAAGAGGGTTCAGGGGCCAATACGCAGTATTTT.

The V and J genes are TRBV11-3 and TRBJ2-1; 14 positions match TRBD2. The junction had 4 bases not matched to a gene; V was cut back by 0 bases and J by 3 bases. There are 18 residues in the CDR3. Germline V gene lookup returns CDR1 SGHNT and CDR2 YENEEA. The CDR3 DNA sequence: TGTGCCAGCAGCTTAGAGGGACTAGCGGGAGCTAACTACAATGAGCAGTTCTTC. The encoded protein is CASSLEGLAGANYNEQFF.

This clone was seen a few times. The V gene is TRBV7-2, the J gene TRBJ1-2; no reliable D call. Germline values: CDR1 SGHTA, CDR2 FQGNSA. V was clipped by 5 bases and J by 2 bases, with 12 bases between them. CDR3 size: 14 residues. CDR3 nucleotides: TGTGCCAGCAGCCCCGAGGGCGGCAACTATGGCTACACCTTC. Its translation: CASSPEGGNYGYTF.

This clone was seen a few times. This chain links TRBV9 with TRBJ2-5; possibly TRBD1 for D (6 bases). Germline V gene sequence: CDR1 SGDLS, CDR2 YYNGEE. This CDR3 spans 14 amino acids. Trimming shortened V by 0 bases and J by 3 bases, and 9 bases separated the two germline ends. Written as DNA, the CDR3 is TGTGCCAGCAGCGTAGGGACAGCCAAAGAGACCCAGTACTTC. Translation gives CASSVGTAKETQYF.

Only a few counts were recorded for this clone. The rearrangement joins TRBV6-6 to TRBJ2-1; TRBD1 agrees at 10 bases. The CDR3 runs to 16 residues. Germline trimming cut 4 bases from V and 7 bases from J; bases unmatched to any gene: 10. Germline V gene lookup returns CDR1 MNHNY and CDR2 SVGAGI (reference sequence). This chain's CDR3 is CASSFHRDRGGNEQFF. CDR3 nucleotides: TGTGCCAGCAGTTTCCACCGGGACAGGGGTGGTAATGAGCAGTTCTTC.

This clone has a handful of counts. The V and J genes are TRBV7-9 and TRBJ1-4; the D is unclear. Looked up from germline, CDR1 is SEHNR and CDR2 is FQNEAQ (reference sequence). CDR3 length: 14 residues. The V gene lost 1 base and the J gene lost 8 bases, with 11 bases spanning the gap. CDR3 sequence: CASSLGVIGEKLFF. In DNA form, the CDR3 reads TGTGCCAGCAGCTTAGGGGTAATCGGGGAAAAACTGTTTTTT.

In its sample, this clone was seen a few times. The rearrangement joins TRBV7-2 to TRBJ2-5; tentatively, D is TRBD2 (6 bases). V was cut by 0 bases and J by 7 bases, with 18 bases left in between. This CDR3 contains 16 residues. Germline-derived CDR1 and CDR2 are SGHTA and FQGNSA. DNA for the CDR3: TGTGCCAGCAGCTTAGCGGCAACCCTAGGGCGGGGGACCCAGTACTTC. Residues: CASSLAATLGRGTQYF.

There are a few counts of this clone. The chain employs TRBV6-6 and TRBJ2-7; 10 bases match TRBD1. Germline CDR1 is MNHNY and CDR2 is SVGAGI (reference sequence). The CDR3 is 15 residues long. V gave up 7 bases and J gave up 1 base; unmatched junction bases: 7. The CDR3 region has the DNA TGTGCCAGCAAAATCTCGGACAGGGGGTCCTACGAGCAGTACTTC. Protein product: CASKISDRGSYEQYF.

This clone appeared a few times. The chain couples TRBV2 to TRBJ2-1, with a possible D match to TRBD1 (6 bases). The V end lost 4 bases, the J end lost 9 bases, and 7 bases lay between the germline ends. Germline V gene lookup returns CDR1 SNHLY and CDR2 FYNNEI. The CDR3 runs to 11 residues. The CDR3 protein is CASSVGGEQFF. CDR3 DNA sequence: TGTGCCAGCAGTGTAGGGGGTGAGCAGTTCTTC.

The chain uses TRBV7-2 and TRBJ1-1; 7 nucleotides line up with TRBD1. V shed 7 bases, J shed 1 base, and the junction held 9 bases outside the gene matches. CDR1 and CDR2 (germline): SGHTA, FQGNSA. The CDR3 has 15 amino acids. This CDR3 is CASTLSTGRNTEAFF. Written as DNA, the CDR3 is TGTGCCAGCACTCTTTCGACAGGGCGGAACACTGAAGCTTTCTTT.

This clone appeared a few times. CDR3 residues: CASSPDLREKLFF. As DNA, the CDR3 is TGTGCCAGCAGTCCCGATTTGAGGGAAAAACTGTTTTTT. The genes are TRBV28 and TRBJ1-4, with D unresolved. The germline V gene has CDR1 MDHEN and CDR2 SYDVKM. The CDR3 spans 13 residues. V gave up 5 bases and J gave up 8 bases, with 12 bases separating them.

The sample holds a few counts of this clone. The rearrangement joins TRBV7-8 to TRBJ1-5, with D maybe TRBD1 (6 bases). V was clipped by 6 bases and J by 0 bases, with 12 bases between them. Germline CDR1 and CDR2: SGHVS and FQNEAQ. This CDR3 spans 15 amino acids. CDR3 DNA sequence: TGTGCCAGCAGTCTACAGGGATATAGCAATCAGCCCCAGCATTTT. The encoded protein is CASSLQGYSNQPQHF. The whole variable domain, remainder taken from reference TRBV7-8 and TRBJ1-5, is GAGVSQSPRYKVAKRGQDVALRCDPISGHVSLFWYQQALGQGPEFLTYFQNEAQLDKSGLPSDRFFAERPEGSVSTLKIQRTQQEDSAVYLCASSLQGYSNQPQHFGDGTRLSIL.

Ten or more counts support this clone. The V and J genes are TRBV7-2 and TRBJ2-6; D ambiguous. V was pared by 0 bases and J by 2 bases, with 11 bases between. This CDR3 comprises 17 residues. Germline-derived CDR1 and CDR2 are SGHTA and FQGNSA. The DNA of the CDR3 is TGTGCCAGCAGCTTAGCGGTGTTAGGAACTGGGGCCAACGTCCTGACTTTC. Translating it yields CASSLAVLGTGANVLTF.

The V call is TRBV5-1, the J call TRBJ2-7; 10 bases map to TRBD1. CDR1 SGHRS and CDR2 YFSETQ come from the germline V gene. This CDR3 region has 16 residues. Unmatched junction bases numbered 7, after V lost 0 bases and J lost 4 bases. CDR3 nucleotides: TGCGCCAGCAGCTTGGCCGTGGACAGGGGGTCTTACGAGCAGTACTTC. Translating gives CASSLAVDRGSYEQYF.

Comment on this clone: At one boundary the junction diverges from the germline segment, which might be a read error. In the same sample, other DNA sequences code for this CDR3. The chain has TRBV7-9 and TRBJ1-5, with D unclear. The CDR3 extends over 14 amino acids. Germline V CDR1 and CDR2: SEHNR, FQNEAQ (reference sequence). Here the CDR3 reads CASSPRATNQPQHF. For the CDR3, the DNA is TGCGCCAGCAGCCCCCGGGCGACGAATCAGCCCCAGCATTTT.

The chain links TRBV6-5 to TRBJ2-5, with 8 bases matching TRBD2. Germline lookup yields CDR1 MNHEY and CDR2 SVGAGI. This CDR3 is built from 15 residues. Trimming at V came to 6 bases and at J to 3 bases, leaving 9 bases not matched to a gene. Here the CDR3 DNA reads TGTGCCAGCAGCCTCCCGGGAGCGGGAGAAGAGACCCAGTACTTC. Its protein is CASSLPGAGEETQYF.

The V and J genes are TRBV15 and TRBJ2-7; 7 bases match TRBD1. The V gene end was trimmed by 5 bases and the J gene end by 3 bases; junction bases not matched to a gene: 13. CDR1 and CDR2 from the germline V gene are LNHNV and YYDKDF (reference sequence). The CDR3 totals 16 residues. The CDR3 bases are TGTGCCACCAGCCGCCGATGGGGACAGCCGAACTACGAGCAGTACTTC. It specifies CATSRRWGQPNYEQYF. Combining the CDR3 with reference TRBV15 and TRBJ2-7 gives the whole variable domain DAMVIQNPRYQVTQFGKPVTLSCSQTLNHNVMYWYQQKSSQAPKLLFHYYDKDFNNEADTPDNFQSRRPNTSFCFLDIRSPGLGDTAMYLCATSRRWGQPNYEQYFGPGTRLTVT.

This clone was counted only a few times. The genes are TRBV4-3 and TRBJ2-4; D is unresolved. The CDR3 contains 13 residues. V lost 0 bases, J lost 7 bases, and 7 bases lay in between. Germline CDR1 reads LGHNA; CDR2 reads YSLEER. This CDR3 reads CASSQEVRNIQYF. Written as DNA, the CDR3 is TGCGCCAGCAGCCAAGAAGTCCGGAACATTCAGTACTTC.

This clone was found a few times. The CDR3 DNA is TGTGCCAGCAGCTTACCAGGGGCCTACGAGCAGTACTTC. Residues: CASSLPGAYEQYF. The chain links TRBV7-9 to TRBJ2-7, with D possibly TRBD1 on 6 matching bases. CDR3 length equals 13 residues. Germline V gene lookup returns CDR1 SEHNR and CDR2 FQNEAQ (reference sequence). The ends were cut back, 2 bases at V and 2 bases at J, with 7 bases in the middle.

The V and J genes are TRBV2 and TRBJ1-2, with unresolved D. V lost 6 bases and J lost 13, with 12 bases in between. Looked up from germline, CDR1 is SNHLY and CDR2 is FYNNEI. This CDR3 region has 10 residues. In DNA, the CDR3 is TGTGCCAGCAGGGTTCGATGGTTCACCTTC. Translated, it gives CASRVRWFTF.

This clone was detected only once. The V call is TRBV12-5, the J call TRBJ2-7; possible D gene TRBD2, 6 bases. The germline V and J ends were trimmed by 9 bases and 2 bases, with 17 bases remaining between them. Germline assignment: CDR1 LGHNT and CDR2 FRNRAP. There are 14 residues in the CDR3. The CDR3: CARGGSRAPYEQYF. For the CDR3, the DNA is TGTGCTAGGGGGGGAAGTCGGGCTCCCTACGAGCAGTACTTC.

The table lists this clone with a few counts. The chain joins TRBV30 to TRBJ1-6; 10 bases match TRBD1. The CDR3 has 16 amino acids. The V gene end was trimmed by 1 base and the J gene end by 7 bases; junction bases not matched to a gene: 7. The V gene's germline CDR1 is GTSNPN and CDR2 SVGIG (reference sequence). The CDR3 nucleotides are TGTGCCTGGAGTGACGGGGACAGGGGCAACAATTCACCCCTCCACTTT. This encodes CAWSDGDRGNNSPLHF.

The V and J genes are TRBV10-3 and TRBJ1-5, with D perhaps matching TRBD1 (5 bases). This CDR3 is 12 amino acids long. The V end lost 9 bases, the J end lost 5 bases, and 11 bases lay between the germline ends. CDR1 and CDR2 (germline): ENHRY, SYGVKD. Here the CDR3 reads CAISSQDQPQHF. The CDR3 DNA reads TGTGCCATTAGTTCACAGGATCAGCCCCAGCATTTT.

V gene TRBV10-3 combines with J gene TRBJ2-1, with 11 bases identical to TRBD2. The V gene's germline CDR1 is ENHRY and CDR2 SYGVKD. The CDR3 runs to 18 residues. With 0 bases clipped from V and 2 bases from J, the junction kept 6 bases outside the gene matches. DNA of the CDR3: TGTGCCATCAGTGAGTCGGACCTAGCGGGGGGAGCCTACAATGAGCAGTTCTTC. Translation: CAISESDLAGGAYNEQFF.

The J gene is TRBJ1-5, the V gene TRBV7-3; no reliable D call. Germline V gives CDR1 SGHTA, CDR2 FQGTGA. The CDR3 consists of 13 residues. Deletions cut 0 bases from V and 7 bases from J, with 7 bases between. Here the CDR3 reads CASSLTFGQPQHF. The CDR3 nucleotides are TGTGCCAGCAGCTTAACTTTCGGGCAGCCCCAGCATTTT.

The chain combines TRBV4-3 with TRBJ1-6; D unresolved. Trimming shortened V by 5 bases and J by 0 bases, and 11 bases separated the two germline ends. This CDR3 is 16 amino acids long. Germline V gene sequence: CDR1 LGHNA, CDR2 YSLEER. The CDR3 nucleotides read TGCGCCAGCAGCAATGGCGGCAGCTCCTATAATTCACCCCTCCACTTT. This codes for CASSNGGSSYNSPLHF.

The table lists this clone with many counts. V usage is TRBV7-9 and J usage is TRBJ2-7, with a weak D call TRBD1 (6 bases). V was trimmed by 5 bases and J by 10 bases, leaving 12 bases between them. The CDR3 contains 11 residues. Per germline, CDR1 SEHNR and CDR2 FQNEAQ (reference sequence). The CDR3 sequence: CASSRQGGQYF. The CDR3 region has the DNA TGTGCCAGCAGCCGACAAGGGGGTCAGTACTTC.

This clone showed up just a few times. CDR3 DNA: TGTGCCAGCACCAAGGGGGGACAGGGGACCTACGAGCAGTACTTC. Its protein is CASTKGGQGTYEQYF. The rearrangement joins TRBV28 to TRBJ2-7; 10 positions agree with TRBD1. The ends lost 7 bases at V and 2 bases at J; junction bases unmatched: 8. The CDR3 runs to 15 residues. Germline lookup yields CDR1 MDHEN and CDR2 SYDVKM. The full variable domain, completed using reference TRBV28 and TRBJ2-7, is DVKVTQSSRYLVKRTGEKVFLECVQDMDHENMFWYRQDPGLGLRLIYFSYDVKMKEKGDIPEGYSVSREKKERFSLILESASTNQTSMYLCASTKGGQGTYEQYFGPGTRLTVT.